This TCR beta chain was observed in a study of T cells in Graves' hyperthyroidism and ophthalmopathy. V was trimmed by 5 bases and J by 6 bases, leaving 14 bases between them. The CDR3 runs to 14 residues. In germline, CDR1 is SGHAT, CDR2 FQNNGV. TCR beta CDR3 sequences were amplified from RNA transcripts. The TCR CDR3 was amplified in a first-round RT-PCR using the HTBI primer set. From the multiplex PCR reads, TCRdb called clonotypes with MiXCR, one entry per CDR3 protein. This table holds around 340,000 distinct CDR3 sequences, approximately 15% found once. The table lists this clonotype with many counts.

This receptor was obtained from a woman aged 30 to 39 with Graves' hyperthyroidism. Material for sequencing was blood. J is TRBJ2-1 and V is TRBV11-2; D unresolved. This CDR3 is CASSLVRPLNEQFF. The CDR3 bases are TGTGCCAGCAGCCTGGTCCGACCTCTCAATGAGCAGTTCTTC.